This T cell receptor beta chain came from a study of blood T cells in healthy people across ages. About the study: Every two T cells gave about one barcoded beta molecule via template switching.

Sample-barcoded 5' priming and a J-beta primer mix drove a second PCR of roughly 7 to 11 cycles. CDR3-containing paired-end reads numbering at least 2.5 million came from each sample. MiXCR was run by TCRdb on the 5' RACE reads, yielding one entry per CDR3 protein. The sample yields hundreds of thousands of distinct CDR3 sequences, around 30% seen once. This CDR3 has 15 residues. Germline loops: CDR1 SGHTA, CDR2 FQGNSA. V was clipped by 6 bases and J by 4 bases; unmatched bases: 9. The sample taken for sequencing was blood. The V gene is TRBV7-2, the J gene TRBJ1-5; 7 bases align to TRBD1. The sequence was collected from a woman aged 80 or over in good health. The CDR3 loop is CASSGEQGLNQPQHF. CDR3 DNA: TGTGCCAGCAGTGGTGAACAGGGGTTAAATCAGCCCCAGCATTTT.